Below are 23 T cell receptor beta chains sequenced from a single sample in a study of blood T cell repertoires in COVID-19. Using immunoSEQ multiplex PCR, the repertoire was profiled, and TCRdb retains in-frame clones only, with some absent. The repertoire holds 250,000 or so clones, with 86% as singletons. The material sequenced was peripheral blood. Receptors were obtained from a man aged 30-40 years with active or convalescent COVID-19.

The chain links TRBV2 to TRBJ2-7, with D perhaps TRBD2 (5 bases). Germline V gene data show CDR1 as SNHLY and CDR2 as FYNNEI. The V end lost 5 bases, the J end lost 4 bases, and 12 bases lay between the germline ends. The CDR3 is made up of 13 amino acids. The CDR3 coding sequence is TGTGCCAGCAGTTCCCCGACGGGGTACGAGCAGTACTTC. Translated: CASSSPTGYEQYF.

The CDR3, as DNA: TGTGCCAGCAGACGTGAGGGGGCTGCCTATGGCTACACCTTC. Encoded protein: CASRREGAAYGYTF. The chain recombines TRBV7-9 with TRBJ1-2; 7 nucleotides match TRBD1. From germline, CDR1 is SEHNR and CDR2 FQNEAQ (reference sequence). V gave up 6 bases and J gave up 4 bases; unmatched junction bases: 8. The CDR3 loop spans 14 amino acids.

V is TRBV6-5 and J is TRBJ2-5; 11 nucleotides match TRBD2. With 2 bases clipped from V and 3 bases from J, the junction kept 5 bases outside the gene matches. CDR3 length: 16 residues. The V gene's germline CDR1 is MNHEY and CDR2 SVGAGI. In nucleotides, the CDR3 is TGTGCCAGCAGTTACCCTACTAGCGGGGGTAAAGAGACCCAGTACTTC. This translates into CASSYPTSGGKETQYF.

The chain uses TRBV29-1 and TRBJ2-1; D is uncertain. Germline loops: CDR1 SQVTM, CDR2 ANQGSEA. Trimming removed 6 bases from V and 4 bases from J, with 7 bases in between. CDR3 length equals 11 residues. In DNA, the CDR3 is TGCAGCGTCCCCACTTACAATGAGCAGTTCTTC. It specifies CSVPTYNEQFF.

This clone came up many times. This chain uses TRBV5-6 with TRBJ2-7; TRBD1 matches at 8 bases. This CDR3 is 13 amino acids long. The V gene's germline CDR1 is SGHDT and CDR2 YYEEEE. Unmatched junction bases numbered 3, after V lost 4 bases and J lost 3 bases. The CDR3 DNA is TGTGCCAGCAGCCAGGGGGCTCGCTACGAGCAGTACTTC. Amino acids: CASSQGARYEQYF.

This clone was counted a single time. This sequence joins TRBV12-5 and TRBJ1-2, with D unresolved. V was cut by 1 base and J by 0 bases, with 6 bases left in between. The CDR3 consists of 14 residues. The germline CDR1 and CDR2 sequences are LGHNT and FRNRAP. The CDR3 DNA is TGTGCTAGTGGTTTGGGCGGGGCTAACTATGGCTACACCTTC. Amino acids: CASGLGGANYGYTF.

This clone has just one count. This chain links TRBV30 with TRBJ1-1; perhaps TRBD1 as D (5 bases). The CDR3 is 14 residues long. Trimming removed 3 bases at V and 5 bases at J, with 16 bases between. The germline V gene encodes CDR1 GTSNPN and CDR2 SVGIG (reference sequence). The CDR3 region has the DNA TGTGCCTGGAGGGGCTGGGGGGAACGAACTGAAGCTTTCTTT. This translates into CAWRGWGERTEAFF.

The chain has TRBV6-2 or TRBV6-3 and TRBJ2-7; TRBD1 agrees at 9 bases. With V trimmed by 2 bases and J by 4 bases, 6 bases remained unmatched. In germline, CDR1 is MNHEY, CDR2 SVGEGT. The CDR3 length is 15 residues. The CDR3 nucleotides are TGTGCCAGCAGTTACCACGGACAGGGGAAATACGAGCAGTACTTC. Its translation is CASSYHGQGKYEQYF.

This chain connects TRBV5-1 to TRBJ1-6; the D gene is possibly TRBD1 (6 bases). Deletions cut 4 bases from V and 3 bases from J, with 11 bases between. The CDR3 sequence is 15 residues long. Germline CDR1 and CDR2: SGHRS and YFSETQ. CDR3 protein: CASSLDSHYNSPLHF. As DNA, the CDR3 is TGCGCCAGCAGCCTGGACAGCCACTATAATTCACCCCTCCACTTT.

CDR3 bases: TGTGCCAGCAGCTTAGCGCCGGTTGCCACCTACGAGCAGTACTTC. It is translated as CASSLAPVATYEQYF. The J gene is TRBJ2-7, the V gene TRBV7-8; no clear D. The CDR3 consists of 15 residues. Deletions cut 0 bases from V and 2 bases from J, with 11 bases between. From germline, CDR1 is SGHVS and CDR2 FQNEAQ.

The rearrangement uses TRBV9 and TRBJ2-2, with 12 positions matching TRBD2. CDR3 length: 16 amino acids. J lost 5 bases, V lost 4 bases, and 6 bases had no gene match. The germline CDR1 and CDR2 sequences are SGDLS and YYNGEE. CDR3 sequence reads: CASSFSSGGATGELFF. The CDR3 coding sequence is TGTGCCAGCAGCTTCTCTAGCGGGGGGGCGACCGGGGAGCTGTTTTTT.

The V call is TRBV4-1, the J call TRBJ1-2; no firm D call. The CDR3 spans 18 residues. Germline CDR1 reads MGHRA; CDR2 reads YSYEKL. V was clipped by 0 bases and J by 0 bases, with 17 bases between them. The CDR3 loop reads CASSQEGAAYDTNYGYTF. CDR3 DNA sequence: TGCGCCAGCAGCCAAGAAGGAGCAGCCTACGATACTAACTATGGCTACACCTTC.

This chain joins TRBV7-9 and TRBJ2-7; D call uncertain. Germline CDR1 SEHNR, CDR2 FQNEAQ (reference sequence). V lost 7 bases, J lost 3 bases, and 10 bases lay in between. CDR3 length: 12 amino acids. This CDR3 is CASILINYEQYF. CDR3 DNA sequence: TGTGCCAGCATTCTTATAAACTACGAGCAGTACTTC.

The gene calls are TRBV4-3 and TRBJ2-1, with 9 bases lining up with TRBD2. V lost 0 bases and J lost 0; bases outside the gene matches: 9. The CDR3 extends over 19 amino acids. The germline V gene encodes CDR1 LGHNA and CDR2 YSLEER. DNA for the CDR3: TGCGCCAGCAGCCAAGATGCTCAGCGGGGGGCCCGCTCCTACAATGAGCAGTTCTTC. This codes for CASSQDAQRGARSYNEQFF.

This rearrangement joins TRBV21-1 to TRBJ2-7; the table names TRBD1, a call not compared with the DNA. TRBV21-1 is tagged as a pseudogene. The CDR3 extends over 14 amino acids. The CDR3 here is CASIAQGSTYEQYF. The CDR3 coding sequence is TGTGCCAGCATCGCGCAGGGGTCTACCTACGAGCAGTACTTC.

This rearrangement joins TRBV9 to TRBJ2-7, with no clear D. The CDR3 consists of 15 residues. Looked up from germline, CDR1 is SGDLS and CDR2 is YYNGEE. The germline V and J ends were trimmed by 0 bases and 0 bases, with 10 bases remaining between them. The CDR3 reads CASSVGQDSSYEQYF. DNA for the CDR3: TGTGCCAGCAGCGTAGGGCAGGATAGCTCCTACGAGCAGTACTTC.

This sequence joins TRBV5-1 and TRBJ1-6, with D uncertain. There are 13 residues in the CDR3. The germline V and J ends were trimmed by 0 bases and 10 bases, with 8 bases remaining between them. In germline, CDR1 is SGHRS, CDR2 YFSETQ. The CDR3 spells CASSLGEGSPLHF. CDR3 nucleotides: TGCGCCAGCAGCTTGGGAGAGGGATCACCCCTCCACTTT.

The chain couples TRBV10-3 to TRBJ1-3, with D maybe TRBD1 (6 bases). V dropped 6 bases and J dropped 2 bases, with 14 bases sitting between them. In germline, CDR1 is ENHRY, CDR2 SYGVKD. The CDR3 covers 15 residues. The DNA for the CDR3 is TGTGCCATCAGCCCCCAGGGGTCCCCTGGAAACACCATATATTTT. Translating it yields CAISPQGSPGNTIYF.

V gene TRBV30 combines with J gene TRBJ2-2, with D maybe TRBD2 (6 bases). CDR1 GTSNPN and CDR2 SVGIG come from the germline V gene (reference sequence). This CDR3 has 15 amino acids. V dropped 6 bases and J dropped 5 bases, with 19 bases sitting between them. DNA for the CDR3: TGTGCCTGCCCGAATCTCCGGGGGTTAACCGGGGAGCTGTTTTTT. Amino acids: CACPNLRGLTGELFF.

V and J are TRBV5-6 and TRBJ1-6, with 7 bases identical to TRBD1. CDR1 and CDR2 (germline): SGHDT, YYEEEE. This CDR3 has 14 amino acids. Trimming removed 4 bases from V and 6 bases from J; junction bases left unmatched: 4. CDR3 in amino acids: CASSRGTANSPLHF. The CDR3 DNA reads as TGTGCCAGCAGCCGCGGGACAGCTAATTCACCCCTCCACTTT.

The chain employs TRBV29-1 and TRBJ1-2, with TRBD1 as a possible D gene (6 bases). The germline V gene has CDR1 SQVTM and CDR2 ANQGSEA. V was shortened by 3 bases and J by 3 bases, with 11 bases between the two germline ends. This CDR3 region has 13 residues. Here the CDR3 DNA reads TGCAGCGTTGAGGGGACAAATCACTATGGCTACACCTTC. Translation gives CSVEGTNHYGYTF.

This chain connects TRBV19 to TRBJ1-5, with 9 bases lining up with TRBD1. The germline V gene has CDR1 LNHDA and CDR2 SQIVND (reference sequence). The length of the CDR3 is 16 residues. Losses at the gene ends were 6 bases for V and 3 bases for J; bases not matched to a gene: 9. CDR3 in DNA: TGTGCCAGTAGAAACAACAGGGGGCCTATCAATCAGCCCCAGCATTTT. It is translated as CASRNNRGPINQPQHF. Full variable domain (remainder filled in from reference TRBV19 and TRBJ1-5): DGGITQSPKYLFRKEGQNVTLSCEQNLNHDAMYWYRQDPGQGLRLIYYSQIVNDFQKGDIAEGYSVSREKKESFPLTVTSAQKNPTAFYLCASRNNRGPINQPQHFGDGTRLSIL.

The chain joins TRBV5-1 to TRBJ1-1; D not certain. The V gene lost 4 bases and the J gene lost 2 bases, with 9 bases spanning the gap. Germline lookup yields CDR1 SGHRS and CDR2 YFSETQ. This CDR3 contains 13 residues. CDR3 DNA sequence: TGCGCCAGCAGCCTCACACTAAACACTGAAGCTTTCTTT. Encoded protein: CASSLTLNTEAFF.